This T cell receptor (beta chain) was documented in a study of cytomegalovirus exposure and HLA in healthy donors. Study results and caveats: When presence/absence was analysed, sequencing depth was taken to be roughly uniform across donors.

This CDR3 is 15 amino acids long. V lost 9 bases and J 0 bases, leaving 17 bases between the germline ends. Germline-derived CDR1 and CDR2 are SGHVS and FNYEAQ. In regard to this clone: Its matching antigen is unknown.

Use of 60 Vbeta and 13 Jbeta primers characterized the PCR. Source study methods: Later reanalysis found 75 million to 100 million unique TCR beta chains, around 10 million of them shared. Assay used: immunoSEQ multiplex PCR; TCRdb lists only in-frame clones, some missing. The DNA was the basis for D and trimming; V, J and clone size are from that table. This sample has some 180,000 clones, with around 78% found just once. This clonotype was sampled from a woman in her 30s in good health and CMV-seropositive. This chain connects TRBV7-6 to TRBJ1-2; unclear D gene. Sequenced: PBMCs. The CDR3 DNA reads TGTGCCAGTACCCCCCTCAGGCGCTCTAACTATGGCTACACCTTC. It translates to CASTPLRRSNYGYTF.